The 27 T cell receptor beta chains in this list originate from one sample, sequenced in a study of blood T cell repertoires in COVID-19. Libraries were prepared by immunoSEQ multiplex PCR; TCRdb keeps only in-frame clonotypes and omits some of them. This table has about 120,000 clones, more than 80% appearing once. Material: peripheral blood. The receptors come from a man between 70 and 80 years old with active or convalescent COVID-19.

The J gene is TRBJ1-4, the V gene TRBV27, with 9 bases identical to TRBD1. CDR3 length: 17 residues. CDR1 and CDR2 (germline): MNHEY, SMNVEV (reference sequence). The V gene end was trimmed by 7 bases and the J gene end by 6 bases; junction bases not matched to a gene: 15. The CDR3 DNA follows: TGTGCCAGCACCCGCCCGGGACAGGGAGGGATGGATGAAAAACTGTTTTTT. Amino acids: CASTRPGQGGMDEKLFF.

The gene calls are TRBV6-1 and TRBJ2-7; D call uncertain. CDR1 MNHNS and CDR2 SASEGT come from the germline V gene. The ends were cut back, 1 base at V and 2 bases at J, with 12 bases in the middle. The CDR3 covers 15 residues. For the CDR3, the DNA is TGTGCCAGCAGTGAAGGGTACCTACCCGCCTACGAGCAGTACTTC. This translates into CASSEGYLPAYEQYF.

The genes are TRBV10-2 and TRBJ2-7, with 8 bases that match TRBD1. V lost 7 bases and J lost 9; bases outside the gene matches: 11. The CDR3 runs 13 residues. The V gene's germline CDR1 is WSHSY and CDR2 SAAADI. CDR3 loop: CASNPGQDVVQYF. The CDR3 DNA follows: TGCGCCAGCAACCCGGGACAGGATGTAGTGCAGTACTTC.

The chain is built from TRBV19 and TRBJ1-1; maybe TRBD1 (6 bases). This CDR3 spans 15 amino acids. Per the germline V gene, CDR1 is LNHDA and CDR2 is SQIVND (reference sequence). V was pared by 2 bases and J by 0 bases, with 10 bases between. The CDR3 nucleotides read TGTGCCAGTAGTATATATGGGGGCCTGAACACTGAAGCTTTCTTT. Residues: CASSIYGGLNTEAFF.

The V gene is TRBV11-2, the J gene TRBJ2-7; 7 bases align to TRBD1. Per germline, CDR1 SGHAT and CDR2 FQNNGV. The V and J ends lost 6 bases and 0 bases, in that order; junction bases with no gene match: 5. This CDR3 has 14 amino acids. Written as DNA, the CDR3 is TGTGCCAGCAGGGGGACAGTTAACTCCTACGAGCAGTACTTC. Translated, it gives CASRGTVNSYEQYF.

The chain joins TRBV6-5 to TRBJ2-1; 8 positions match TRBD1. CDR3 length: 15 residues. V lost 6 bases to trimming and J lost 3 bases; unmatched junction nucleotides: 7. Looked up from germline, CDR1 is MNHEY and CDR2 is SVGAGI. The CDR3 region has the DNA TGTGCCAGCAGCCCCCGCGACAGGGGCTACAATGAGCAGTTCTTC. Its translation is CASSPRDRGYNEQFF.

The chain has TRBV25-1 and TRBJ2-3; 7 bases line up with TRBD1. Unmatched junction bases numbered 9, after V lost 1 base and J lost 5 bases. The CDR3 length is 16 residues. Germline CDR1 reads MGHDK; CDR2 reads SYGVNS. The CDR3 DNA reads TGTGCCAGCAGTGAATGGGGACAGCTCGGGGAAGATACGCAGTATTTT. The encoded protein is CASSEWGQLGEDTQYF.

J is TRBJ2-7 and V is TRBV18; 9 nucleotides match TRBD1. The CDR3 is 15 residues long. CDR1 and CDR2 (germline): KGHSH, LQKENI. The ends lost 3 bases at V and 1 base at J; junction bases unmatched: 4. CDR3 loop: CASSPGTGQSYEQYF. The CDR3 bases are TGTGCCAGCTCACCCGGGACAGGGCAGTCCTACGAGCAGTACTTC.

This clone came up once. The J gene is TRBJ1-2, the V gene TRBV19; D might be TRBD1 (6 bases). Germline lookup yields CDR1 LNHDA and CDR2 SQIVND (reference sequence). This CDR3 has 16 amino acids. V lost 3 bases and J lost 3, with 17 bases in between. The CDR3 nucleotides read TGTGCCAGTAGTATTGGGAAAGGGGGAAAGGACTATGGCTACACCTTC. Its protein product is CASSIGKGGKDYGYTF. Variable domain in full (rest from reference TRBV19 and TRBJ1-2): DGGITQSPKYLFRKEGQNVTLSCEQNLNHDAMYWYRQDPGQGLRLIYYSQIVNDFQKGDIAEGYSVSREKKESFPLTVTSAQKNPTAFYLCASSIGKGGKDYGYTFGSGTRLTVV.

CDR3 protein: CASSLGPPGGNGELFF. DNA for the CDR3: TGTGCCAGCAGCTTAGGGCCTCCCGGAGGAAACGGGGAGCTGTTTTTT. This sequence joins TRBV7-6 and TRBJ2-2, with a weak D call TRBD2 (5 bases). The CDR3 spans 16 residues. The V and J ends lost 1 base and 7 bases respectively, with 16 bases between them. Per the germline V gene, CDR1 is SGHVS and CDR2 is FNYEAQ.

V gene TRBV7-9 combines with J gene TRBJ2-7, with D possibly TRBD2 on 5 matching bases. Germline V CDR1 and CDR2: SEHNR, FQNEAQ (reference sequence). Trimming removed 1 base at V and 5 bases at J, with 15 bases between. The CDR3 has 15 residues. The CDR3 sequence is CASSLVPASGNEQYF. The CDR3 DNA reads as TGTGCCAGCAGCTTAGTACCGGCGTCGGGGAACGAGCAGTACTTC.

This chain joins TRBV18 and TRBJ1-5; tentative D call: TRBD1 (5 bases). V shed 6 bases and J shed 1 base, with 13 bases lying between them. There are 15 residues in the CDR3. Per germline, CDR1 KGHSH and CDR2 LQKENI. The CDR3 nucleotides read TGTGCCAGCTCGCCCGGACAAGACAGCAATCAGCCCCAGCATTTT. Its translation: CASSPGQDSNQPQHF.

The V call is TRBV5-1, the J call TRBJ2-3; 9 bases match TRBD1. The CDR3 is 16 residues long. Germline CDR1 is SGHRS and CDR2 is YFSETQ. Trimming at V came to 5 bases and at J to 6 bases, leaving 13 bases not matched to a gene. The CDR3 region has the DNA TGCGCCAGCAGTCTGCGGACAGGGGCTGGGACGGATACGCAGTATTTT. Amino acids: CASSLRTGAGTDTQYF.

The CDR3 here is CAWSVVTSGRGVDEQYF. In nucleotides, the CDR3 is TGTGCCTGGAGTGTAGTAACTAGCGGGAGGGGTGTGGACGAGCAGTACTTC. The V call is TRBV30, the J call TRBJ2-7, with 13 bases aligning to TRBD2. This CDR3 region has 17 residues. J was trimmed by 5 bases and V by 0 bases; bases with no gene match: 10. The germline CDR1 and CDR2 sequences are GTSNPN and SVGIG (reference sequence).

The V gene is TRBV7-6, the J gene TRBJ1-1, with D possibly being TRBD1 (5 bases). CDR1 is SGHVS, CDR2 FNYEAQ, per germline. The CDR3 consists of 13 residues. Trimming took 2 bases from V and 2 from J, leaving 6 bases between them. CDR3 sequence (DNA): TGTGCCAGCAGCTTACAGGGTAACACTGAAGCTTTCTTT. It specifies CASSLQGNTEAFF.

This sequence joins TRBV7-2 and TRBJ2-1, with 8 nucleotides matching TRBD2. V lost 1 base, J lost 11 bases, and 7 bases stayed unmatched. This CDR3 spans 14 amino acids. Germline assignment: CDR1 SGHTA and CDR2 FQGNSA. CDR3 region: CASSLDSAGGKQFF. The CDR3 bases are TGTGCCAGCAGCTTAGATAGCGCGGGAGGTAAGCAGTTCTTC.

The chain uses TRBV6-1 and TRBJ2-7; 12 bases match TRBD1. J gave up 4 bases and V 0 bases, and 7 bases lay outside the gene matches. CDR1 and CDR2 (germline): MNHNS, SASEGT. The CDR3 runs 17 residues. The CDR3 DNA sequence: TGTGCCAGCAGTGAAGCGCTTGGGACAGGGGGCCGGTACGAGCAGTACTTC. This sequence encodes CASSEALGTGGRYEQYF.

The chain carries TRBV19 and TRBJ1-2, with TRBD1 matching over 9 bases. The CDR3 sequence is 14 residues long. Germline V gives CDR1 LNHDA, CDR2 SQIVND (reference sequence). V shed 5 bases and J 7 bases; nucleotides not matched to a gene: 8. CDR3 in amino acids: CASSLPGTGFGYTF. The CDR3 region has the DNA TGTGCCAGTAGTCTCCCGGGGACAGGGTTTGGCTACACCTTC.

The CDR3 protein is CASSVGQGAYEQYF. The CDR3 bases are TGTGCCAGCAGTGTGGGGCAGGGGGCCTACGAGCAGTACTTC. The chain uses TRBV2 and TRBJ2-7, with 7 bases that match TRBD1. The CDR3 runs 14 residues. Germline V gene lookup returns CDR1 SNHLY and CDR2 FYNNEI. V lost 4 bases, J lost 2 bases, and 5 bases stayed unmatched. Using reference TRBV2 and TRBJ2-7 for the parts outside the CDR3, the full variable domain is EPEVTQTPSHQVTQMGQEVILRCVPISNHLYFYWYRQILGQKVEFLVSFYNNEISEKSEIFDDQFSVERPDGSNFTLKIRSTKLEDSAMYFCASSVGQGAYEQYFGPGTRLTVT.

The chain has TRBV3-1 (or the pseudogene TRBV3-2) and TRBJ1-1; D not resolved. This CDR3 has 13 residues. Germline V gene sequence: CDR1 LGHDT, CDR2 YNNKEL (reference sequence). V was clipped by 6 bases and J by 4 bases, with 12 bases between them. The CDR3 sequence: CASSLGVTTEAFF. Here the CDR3 DNA reads TGTGCCAGCAGTCTAGGAGTGACCACTGAAGCTTTCTTT.

This clone was seen more than once but under ten times. V gene TRBV12-3 or TRBV12-4 combines with J gene TRBJ1-1; TRBD1 is a possible D gene (6 bases). V dropped 10 bases and J dropped 1 base, with 13 bases sitting between them. CDR3 size: 13 residues. The CDR3 here is CATLPGANTEAFF. CDR3 nucleotides: TGTGCCACTCTGCCAGGGGCGAACACTGAAGCTTTCTTT.

The chain joins TRBV20-1 to TRBJ2-5; unclear D gene. V dropped 6 bases and J dropped 7 bases, with 9 bases sitting between them. Per the germline V gene, CDR1 is DFQATT and CDR2 is SNEGSKA (reference sequence). The CDR3 is 10 residues long. The CDR3: CSASDLTQYF. As DNA, the CDR3 is TGCAGTGCCTCCGACTTGACCCAGTACTTC.

The chain combines TRBV7-9 with TRBJ1-5, with TRBD1 matching over 7 bases. The junction had 6 bases not matched to a gene; V was cut back by 0 bases and J by 7 bases. CDR1 SEHNR and CDR2 FQNEAQ come from the germline V gene (reference sequence). CDR3 length: 15 amino acids. This CDR3 reads CASSLAAGGWQPQHF. CDR3 DNA sequence: TGTGCCAGCAGCTTAGCGGCAGGGGGATGGCAGCCCCAGCATTTT.

The V and J genes are TRBV21-1 and TRBJ2-1; the table names TRBD2, a call not compared with the DNA. TRBV21-1 is a listed pseudogene. This CDR3 has 16 amino acids. The CDR3: CASSPWGGPSYNEQFF. CDR3 coding DNA: TGTGCCAGCAGCCCGTGGGGGGGTCCCTCCTACAATGAGCAGTTCTTC.

The chain uses TRBV6-5 and TRBJ1-2, with D possibly TRBD1 on 5 matching bases. V was trimmed by 7 bases and J by 2 bases, leaving 17 bases between them. This CDR3 is built from 15 residues. The V gene's germline CDR1 is MNHEY and CDR2 SVGAGI. The CDR3: CASTESGVINYGYTF. In nucleotides, the CDR3 is TGTGCCAGCACCGAGTCGGGGGTAATAAACTATGGCTACACCTTC.

This sequence joins TRBV9 and TRBJ2-7, with 7 positions matching TRBD1. Per germline, CDR1 SGDLS and CDR2 YYNGEE. Trimming at V came to 3 bases and at J to 3 bases, leaving 9 bases not matched to a gene. The CDR3 is made up of 15 amino acids. CDR3 DNA sequence: TGTGCCAGCAGCGAAGGGACAGCTTTGTTCTACGAGCAGTACTTC. This translates into CASSEGTALFYEQYF.

This CDR3 is CAISEFSGQGRYEQYF. CDR3 bases: TGTGCCATCAGTGAGTTCTCGGGACAGGGCCGCTACGAGCAGTACTTC. V usage is TRBV10-3 and J usage is TRBJ2-7, with 9 bases aligning to TRBD1. This CDR3 has 16 amino acids. V was clipped by 1 base and J by 3 bases; unmatched bases: 7. CDR1 and CDR2 (germline): ENHRY, SYGVKD.